The 25 T cell receptor beta chains listed next were all sequenced from one sample in a study of blood T cell repertoires in COVID-19. Assay used: immunoSEQ multiplex PCR; TCRdb lists only in-frame clones, some missing. The sample carries around 290,000 clones, approximately 86% recorded once. The sequencing sample was made of PBMCs or T cells enriched from blood (not recorded which). These receptors originate from a woman younger than 45 who had recovered from COVID-19.

The chain couples TRBV18 to TRBJ2-3; TRBD1 matches 7 bases. There are 17 residues in the CDR3. Germline loops: CDR1 KGHSH, CDR2 LQKENI. V gave up 2 bases and J gave up 0 bases; unmatched junction bases: 8. DNA of the CDR3: TGTGCCAGCTCACCAATGGAGTGGGGACAGAGCACAGATACGCAGTATTTT. It translates to CASSPMEWGQSTDTQYF.

J is TRBJ2-1 and V is TRBV3-1 (or the pseudogene TRBV3-2); 8 bases align to TRBD2. V dropped 1 base and J dropped 7; count of bases not matched to a gene: 3. The germline CDR1 and CDR2 sequences are LGHDT and YNNKEL (reference sequence). The CDR3 is made up of 14 amino acids. This CDR3 reads CASSQGTGGNEQFF. The CDR3 nucleotides read TGTGCCAGCAGCCAAGGAACGGGAGGGAATGAGCAGTTCTTC.

This clone is a singleton in its sample. The chain combines TRBV28 with TRBJ2-1; the match to TRBD2 covers 7 bases. V was clipped by 5 bases and J by 7 bases; unmatched bases: 17. The CDR3 loop spans 17 amino acids. Per the germline V gene, CDR1 is MDHEN and CDR2 is SYDVKM. The DNA of the CDR3 is TGTGCCAGCAGTCCCTTAACCGGGGGGTTGGGTCGAAATGAGCAGTTCTTC. It translates to CASSPLTGGLGRNEQFF.

This clone was recorded only once. V and J are TRBV28 and TRBJ1-2; perhaps TRBD1 as D (6 bases). Germline values: CDR1 MDHEN, CDR2 SYDVKM. The CDR3 has 13 residues. Trimming shortened V by 5 bases and J by 6 bases, and 13 bases separated the two germline ends. The CDR3 region is CASSLQGVHGYTF. CDR3 coding DNA: TGTGCCAGCAGTCTACAGGGAGTCCATGGCTACACCTTC.

This clone came up a few times. The rearrangement links TRBV6-5 to TRBJ1-1; D is unresolved. Germline V gene sequence: CDR1 MNHEY, CDR2 SVGAGI. The CDR3 is 13 residues long. V dropped 2 bases and J dropped 4 bases, with 8 bases sitting between them. The CDR3 loop is CASSYLRGTEAFF. CDR3 DNA sequence: TGTGCCAGCAGTTACCTGCGGGGCACTGAAGCTTTCTTT.

Worth noting for this clone: At the DNA level, this CDR3 is encoded by other sequences in the same sample as well. The chain has TRBV18 and TRBJ1-4, with TRBD1 as a possible D gene (5 bases). The CDR3 has 15 amino acids. V was clipped by 2 bases and J by 0 bases, with 7 bases between them. The germline gives CDR1 KGHSH, CDR2 LQKENI. The CDR3 coding sequence is TGTGCCAGCTCACCAAGGGGATCAACTAATGAAAAACTGTTTTTT. Protein sequence: CASSPRGSTNEKLFF.

This chain connects TRBV6-1 to TRBJ2-4; TRBD2 matches at 9 bases. Germline values: CDR1 MNHNS, CDR2 SASEGT. The CDR3 has 18 amino acids. The V and J ends lost 3 bases and 1 base, in that order; junction bases with no gene match: 10. DNA of the CDR3: TGTGCCAGCAGTGATTTTGGGGTTAGCGGGAGCGCCAAAAACATTCAGTACTTC. Translation gives CASSDFGVSGSAKNIQYF.

The chain joins TRBV30 to TRBJ2-7; 7 nucleotides agree with TRBD2. With V trimmed by 2 bases and J by 7 bases, 11 bases remained unmatched. Germline CDR1 reads GTSNPN; CDR2 reads SVGIG (reference sequence). The CDR3 consists of 14 residues. CDR3 in amino acids: CAWSSRTSGGEQYF. For the CDR3, the DNA is TGTGCCTGGAGTTCCCGGACTAGTGGGGGGGAGCAGTACTTC.

The rearrangement uses TRBV10-3 and TRBJ1-1; tentative D call: TRBD1 (5 bases). V lost 6 bases and J lost 3, with 14 bases in between. The germline V gene has CDR1 ENHRY and CDR2 SYGVKD. The CDR3 is 14 residues long. CDR3 in DNA: TGTGCCATCAGATCAGGGAATTTGGACACTGAAGCTTTCTTT. Protein: CAIRSGNLDTEAFF.

J is TRBJ2-3 and V is TRBV27; 12 nucleotides line up with TRBD1. Trimming cost V 6 bases and J 3 bases; bases outside gene matches: 16. Germline V gives CDR1 MNHEY, CDR2 SMNVEV (reference sequence). This CDR3 has 19 residues. The DNA of the CDR3 is TGTGCCAGCAGCAAGATTTCAATTCGGGACAGGGGGCGTACAGATACGCAGTATTTT. Translated: CASSKISIRDRGRTDTQYF.

The V gene is TRBV6-2 or TRBV6-3, the J gene TRBJ2-7, with unresolved D. This CDR3 has 15 residues. Per germline, CDR1 MNHEY and CDR2 SVGEGT. With 6 bases removed from V and 1 base from J, the gap between germline ends came to 16 bases. Written as DNA, the CDR3 is TGTGCCAGCAGCCCGGAAGACCTACAGTCCTACGAGCAGTACTTC. This codes for CASSPEDLQSYEQYF.

The chain has TRBV30 and TRBJ1-5; the D is unclear. Germline assignment: CDR1 GTSNPN and CDR2 SVGIG (reference sequence). Trimming removed 5 bases from V and 1 base from J, with 9 bases in between. The CDR3 loop spans 13 amino acids. CDR3 residues: CAWAGGSNQPQHF. CDR3 in DNA: TGTGCCTGGGCCGGCGGGAGCAATCAGCCCCAGCATTTT.

J is TRBJ2-1 and V is TRBV6-5; weak D call: TRBD1 (5 bases). V lost 9 bases, J lost 8 bases, and 20 bases lay in between. The CDR3 consists of 14 residues. The germline V gene has CDR1 MNHEY and CDR2 SVGAGI. The chain's CDR3 is CASGPGQGRYEQFF. The DNA of the CDR3 is TGTGCCAGTGGGCCAGGTCAGGGCAGATATGAGCAGTTCTTC.

The V call is TRBV4-1, the J call TRBJ2-7; D not certain. The germline V gene encodes CDR1 MGHRA and CDR2 YSYEKL. Deletions cut 0 bases from V and 8 bases from J, with 11 bases between. CDR3 length: 13 amino acids. The CDR3 loop reads CASSQDNRIQQYF. CDR3 nucleotide sequence: TGCGCCAGCAGCCAAGATAACAGAATCCAGCAGTACTTC.

This clone showed up just once. The rearrangement joins TRBV7-2 to TRBJ1-2, with 7 bases fitting TRBD1. The germline CDR1 and CDR2 sequences are SGHTA and FQGNSA. J gave up 6 bases and V 5 bases, and 9 bases lay outside the gene matches. The CDR3 length is 14 residues. The CDR3 region is CASSLLRQGNGYTF. The CDR3 DNA reads TGTGCCAGCAGCCTCCTAAGACAGGGTAATGGCTACACCTTC.

This chain connects TRBV27 to TRBJ1-1, with TRBD1 as a possible D gene (5 bases). Germline V gene data show CDR1 as MNHEY and CDR2 as SMNVEV (reference sequence). This CDR3 comprises 18 residues. The V end was cut by 6 bases, the J end by 0 bases, with 23 bases between. CDR3 loop: CASSPVTVSTVMNTEAFF. The CDR3 coding sequence is TGTGCCAGCAGCCCAGTGACAGTTTCTACTGTGATGAACACTGAAGCTTTCTTT.

The chain employs TRBV3-1 (or the pseudogene TRBV3-2) and TRBJ1-4; 7 nucleotides align to TRBD1. This CDR3 is built from 15 residues. Trimming at V came to 4 bases and at J to 5 bases, leaving 7 bases not matched to a gene. Germline V CDR1 and CDR2: LGHDT, YNNKEL (reference sequence). The CDR3 DNA reads as TGTGCCAGCAGCCCTCCGGGACAGCTAAATGAAAAACTGTTTTTT. This sequence encodes CASSPPGQLNEKLFF.

This sequence joins TRBV6-5 and TRBJ2-3, with D perhaps TRBD1 (6 bases). The germline CDR1 and CDR2 sequences are MNHEY and SVGAGI. V lost 6 bases and J 11 bases, leaving 15 bases between the germline ends. The CDR3 is 12 residues long. CDR3 nucleotides: TGTGCCAGCAGGGGGACACGACTCGTGCAGTATTTT. Protein: CASRGTRLVQYF.

Here the CDR3 DNA reads TGTGCCAGCAGTTTACGAGGGAATGGCTACACCTTC. Protein product: CASSLRGNGYTF. The genes are TRBV28 and TRBJ1-2, with D hard to call. This CDR3 has 12 amino acids. The germline V and J ends were trimmed by 2 bases and 6 bases, with 7 bases remaining between them. CDR1 is MDHEN, CDR2 SYDVKM, per germline.

The chain has TRBV28 and TRBJ1-5, with 7 positions matching TRBD1. V lost 10 bases to trimming and J lost 5 bases; unmatched junction nucleotides: 5. The CDR3 length is 12 residues. Germline assignment: CDR1 MDHEN and CDR2 SYDVKM. CDR3 coding DNA: TGTGCCACCGGACAGGCACATCAGCCCCAGCATTTT. It yields the protein CATGQAHQPQHF.

The CDR3 loop reads CASSQGVGNTIYF. CDR3 sequence (DNA): TGTGCCAGCAGTCAGGGGGTGGGAAACACCATATATTTT. This chain joins TRBV12-3 or TRBV12-4 and TRBJ1-3; TRBD1 matches at 7 bases. Trimming at V came to 5 bases and at J to 4 bases, leaving 2 bases not matched to a gene. This CDR3 contains 13 residues.

The CDR3 DNA follows: TGTGCCAGCAGCTTAGCGCGTACAGGGGGGGAAGGCTACACCTTC. Translation gives CASSLARTGGEGYTF. The chain recombines TRBV7-8 with TRBJ1-2; TRBD1 matches 8 bases. The CDR3 is made up of 15 amino acids. After removal of 0 bases from V and 8 bases from J, the junction contained 8 bases not matched to a gene. Per germline, CDR1 SGHVS and CDR2 FQNEAQ.

This clone was observed a few times. V and J are TRBV19 and TRBJ1-5; no definite D call. The germline V gene has CDR1 LNHDA and CDR2 SQIVND (reference sequence). Trimming pared 4 bases from V and 3 bases from J, leaving 13 bases between. CDR3 length: 15 amino acids. The CDR3, as DNA: TGTGCCAGTAGTACCTCCCTGAGGGACAATCAGCCCCAGCATTTT. This gives the protein CASSTSLRDNQPQHF.

This clone appeared a single time. The CDR3 sequence: CSVEDWGGVNTEAFF. The DNA of the CDR3 is TGCAGCGTTGAAGATTGGGGGGGAGTGAACACTGAAGCTTTCTTT. This chain joins TRBV29-1 and TRBJ1-1; tentative D call: TRBD1 (5 bases). Germline assignment: CDR1 SQVTM and CDR2 ANQGSEA. The CDR3 covers 15 residues. V was cut by 0 bases and J by 0 bases, with 11 bases left in between. Combining the CDR3 with reference TRBV29-1 and TRBJ1-1 gives the whole variable domain SAVISQKPSRDICQRGTSLTIQCQVDSQVTMMFWYRQQPGQSLTLIATANQGSEATYESGFVIDKFPISRPNLTFSTLTVSNMSPEDSSIYLCSVEDWGGVNTEAFFGQGTRLTVV.

The table lists this clone with a count of one. The chain employs TRBV18 and TRBJ1-1, with 7 bases lining up with TRBD1. The V segment lost 6 bases and the J segment 8 bases; nucleotides outside the gene matches: 6. The CDR3 covers 12 residues. Germline values: CDR1 KGHSH, CDR2 LQKENI. The CDR3 bases are TGTGCCAGCTCCCTAGGGACAGACGAAGCTTTCTTT. Protein: CASSLGTDEAFF.